This is a list of T cell receptor beta chains from one sample in a study of regulatory T cells in long-lasting Graves disease. TCRdb re-analysed the multiplex PCR reads in MiXCR, keeping a single row per CDR3 protein. The sample records approximately 500,000 distinct CDR3 sequences, 20% to 25% being singletons. This material consisted of peripheral blood mononuclear cells (PBMCs), taken when the disease was refractory, from a patient treated with antithyroid drugs. Source of these receptors: a female donor with Graves disease. CDR3s include the opening cysteine and the closing phenylalanine or tryptophan.

J gene | CDR3 length | V gene | CDR3 protein
TRBJ2-7 | 14 | TRBV2 | CASSPQGVDYEQYF
TRBJ2-5 | 15 | TRBV28 | CASSLYFGGGETQYF
TRBJ2-4 | 12 | TRBV7-2 | CASSLPRNIQYF
TRBJ1-1 | 14 | TRBV9 | CASSVAAGNTEAFF
TRBJ1-3 | 14 | TRBV19 | CASSITRGGNTIYF
TRBJ2-1 | 17 | TRBV12-3/TRBV12-4 | CASSLIGTSGRVGEQFF
TRBJ2-7 | 16 | TRBV7-8 | CASSSFSGSSSYEQYF
TRBJ1-3 | 14 | TRBV20-1 | CSASGHAPGNTIYF
TRBJ1-6 | 15 | TRBV7-2 | CASSYIRQGNSPLHF
TRBJ2-7 | 15 | TRBV20-1 | CSAREGRARGYEQYF
TRBJ2-4 | 13 | TRBV30 | CAWSSLAKNIQYF
TRBJ1-2 | 16 | TRBV15 | CATSRENGGNHYGYTF
TRBJ1-2 | 17 | TRBV28 | CASILSIGAALLYGYTF
TRBJ1-1 | 15 | TRBV5-1 | CASSVTGEGNTEAFF
TRBJ1-1 | 15 | TRBV7-2 | CASSPQQGMNTEAFF
TRBJ2-5 | 15 | TRBV10-3 | CAISESKGSGETQYF
TRBJ1-2 | 18 | TRBV3-1 | CASSPETGQRYPNYGYTF
TRBJ2-5 | 14 | TRBV7-9 | CASSLTSGQETQYF
TRBJ1-1 | 15 | TRBV5-6 | CASSPDPAVGREAFF
TRBJ2-7 | 13 | TRBV7-8 | CASSEGTHYEQYF
TRBJ2-7 | 15 | TRBV28 | CASSFTAGGPYEQYF
TRBJ2-7 | 15 | TRBV4-2 | CASSQGATSGREQYF
TRBJ2-7 | 17 | TRBV27 | CASSLSRTSGRAYEQYF
TRBJ1-1 | 14 | TRBV29-1 | CSVSMAGLNTEAFF
TRBJ2-2 | 14 | TRBV7-3 | CASSSGILGGELFF
TRBJ1-2 | 13 | TRBV24-1 | CATSDSAAYGYTF
TRBJ1-1 | 15 | TRBV6-9 | CASSYDRGQISEAFF
TRBJ2-1 | 15 | TRBV4-3 | CASSQGLAYYNEQFF
TRBJ1-3 | 15 | TRBV15 | CATSRAGPGGNTIYF
TRBJ1-1 | 14 | TRBV12-3/TRBV12-4 | CASRKQAENTEAFF
TRBJ2-7 | 15 | TRBV5-1 | CASSWGGQNPCEQYF
TRBJ1-1 | 13 | TRBV12-3/TRBV12-4 | CASIGLENTEAFF
TRBJ1-5 | 15 | TRBV20-1 | CSASLTTYSNQPQHF
TRBJ2-5 | 14 | TRBV12-3/TRBV12-4 | CASSSQAGEETQYF
TRBJ2-5 | 17 | TRBV14 | CASSQGRWREEGETQYF
TRBJ2-6 | 13 | TRBV20-1 | CSAPTEGGPILTF
TRBJ2-2 | 19 | TRBV6-1 | CASTLGGSWGLTNTGELFF
TRBJ1-1 | 14 | TRBV3-1 | CASSPGQVNTEAFF
TRBJ1-5 | 14 | TRBV27 | CASSSTGPNQPQHF
TRBJ2-3 | 15 | TRBV7-6 | CASSLGTVSTDTQYF
TRBJ2-5 | 12 | TRBV29-1 | CSVEVAGETQYF